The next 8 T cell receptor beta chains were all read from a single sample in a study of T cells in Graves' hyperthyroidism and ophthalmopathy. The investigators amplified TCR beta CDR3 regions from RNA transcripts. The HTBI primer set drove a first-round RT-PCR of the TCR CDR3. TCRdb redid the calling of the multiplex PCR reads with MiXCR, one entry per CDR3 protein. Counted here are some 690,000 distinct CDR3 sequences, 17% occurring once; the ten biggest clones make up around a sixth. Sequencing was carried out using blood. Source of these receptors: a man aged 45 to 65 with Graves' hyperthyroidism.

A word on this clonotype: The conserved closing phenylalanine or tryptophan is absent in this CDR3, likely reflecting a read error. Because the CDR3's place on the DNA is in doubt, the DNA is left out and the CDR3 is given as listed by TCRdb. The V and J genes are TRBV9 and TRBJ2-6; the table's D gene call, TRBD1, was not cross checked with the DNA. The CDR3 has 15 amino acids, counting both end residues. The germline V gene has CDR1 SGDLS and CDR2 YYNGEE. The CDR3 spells CASSPQGRRANVRTV.

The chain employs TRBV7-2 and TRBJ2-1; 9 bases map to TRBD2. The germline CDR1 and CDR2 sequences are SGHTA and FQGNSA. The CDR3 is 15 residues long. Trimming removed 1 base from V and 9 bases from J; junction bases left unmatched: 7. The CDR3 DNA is TGTGCCAGCAGCTTAGAGCATAGCGGGAGAGGTGAGCAGTTCTTC. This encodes CASSLEHSGRGEQFF.

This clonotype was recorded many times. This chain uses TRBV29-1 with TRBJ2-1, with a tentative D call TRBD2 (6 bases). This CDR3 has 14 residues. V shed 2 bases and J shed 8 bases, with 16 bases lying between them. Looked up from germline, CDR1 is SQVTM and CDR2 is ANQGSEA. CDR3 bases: TGCAGCGTTGAAATCCTCGGGTGGGGGGATGAGCAGTTCTTC. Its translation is CSVEILGWGDEQFF.

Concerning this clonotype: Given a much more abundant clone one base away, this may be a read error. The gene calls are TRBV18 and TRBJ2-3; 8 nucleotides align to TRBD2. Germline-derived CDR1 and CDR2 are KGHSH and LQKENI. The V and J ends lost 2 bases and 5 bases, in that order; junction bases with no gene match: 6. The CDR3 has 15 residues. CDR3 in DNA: TGTGCCAGCTCACCAGCGACACGGGAGGGAGATACGCAGTATTTT. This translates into CASSPATREGDTQYF.

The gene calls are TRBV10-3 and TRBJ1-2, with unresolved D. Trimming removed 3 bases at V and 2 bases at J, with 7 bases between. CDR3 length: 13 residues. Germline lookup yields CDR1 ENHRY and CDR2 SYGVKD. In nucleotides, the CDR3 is TGTGCCATCAGTGACCCAGTGAACTATGGCTACACCTTC. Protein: CAISDPVNYGYTF.

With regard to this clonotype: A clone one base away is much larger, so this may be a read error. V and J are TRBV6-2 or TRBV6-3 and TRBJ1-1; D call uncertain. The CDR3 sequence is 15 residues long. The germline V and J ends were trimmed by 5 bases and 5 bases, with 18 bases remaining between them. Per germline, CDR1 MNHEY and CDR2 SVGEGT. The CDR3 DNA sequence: TGTGCCAGCAGTGTAAGAAGGGCAGGAGGGACTGAAGCTTTCTTT. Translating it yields CASSVRRAGGTEAFF.

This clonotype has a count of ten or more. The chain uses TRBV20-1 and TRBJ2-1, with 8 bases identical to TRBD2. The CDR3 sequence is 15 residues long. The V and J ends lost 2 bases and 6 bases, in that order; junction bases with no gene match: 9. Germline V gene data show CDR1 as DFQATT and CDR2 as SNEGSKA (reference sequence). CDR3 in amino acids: CSARPLAGWGNEQFF. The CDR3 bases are TGCAGTGCTAGACCTTTAGCGGGATGGGGCAATGAGCAGTTCTTC.

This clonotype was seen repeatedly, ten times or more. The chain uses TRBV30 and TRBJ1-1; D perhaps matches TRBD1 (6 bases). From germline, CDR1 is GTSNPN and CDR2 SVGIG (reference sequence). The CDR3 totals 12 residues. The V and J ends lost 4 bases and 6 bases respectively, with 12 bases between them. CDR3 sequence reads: CAWTGGRAEAFF. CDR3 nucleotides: TGTGCCTGGACGGGGGGGCGGGCTGAAGCTTTCTTT.